The clone carrying this T cell receptor beta chain appeared many times. This sample stems from a study of early T cells in non-severe SARS-CoV-2 infection. Study-wide context: Sequencing targeted bulk RNA from unsorted whole blood, leaving chains unpaired.

Individual cDNA molecules were tagged with unique molecular identifiers. TCRdb used MiXCR to reprocess the 5' RACE reads, holding one entry per CDR3 protein. This sample carries about 29,000 distinct CDR3 sequences, roughly 5% of them seen once, and the ten largest clones take 11%. This clonotype was sampled from an adult who was a healthcare worker with PCR-confirmed SARS-CoV-2 infection or an uninfected control (not recorded which). Material for sequencing was whole blood.

CDR3 DNA: TGCGCCAGCAGTGAGCGAAGGACAGCCCCGAACACTGAAGCTTTCTTT. Translated: CASSERRTAPNTEAFF. V usage is TRBV10-2 and J usage is TRBJ1-1, with D possibly TRBD1 on 6 matching bases. Trimming shortened V by 2 bases and J by 1 base, and 14 bases separated the two germline ends. In germline, CDR1 is WSHSY, CDR2 SAAADI. The CDR3 is made up of 16 amino acids.